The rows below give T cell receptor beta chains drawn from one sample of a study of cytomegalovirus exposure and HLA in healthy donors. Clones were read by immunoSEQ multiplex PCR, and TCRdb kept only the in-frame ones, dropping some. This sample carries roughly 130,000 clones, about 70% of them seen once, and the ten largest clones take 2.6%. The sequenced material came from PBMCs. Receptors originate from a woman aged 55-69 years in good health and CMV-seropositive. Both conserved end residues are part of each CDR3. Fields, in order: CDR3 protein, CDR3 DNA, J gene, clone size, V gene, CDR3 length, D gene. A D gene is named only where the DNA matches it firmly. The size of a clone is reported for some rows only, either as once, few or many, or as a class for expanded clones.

CASSSRGMGDTEAFF TGTGCCAGCAGCTCCCGGGGGATGGGCGACACTGAAGCTTTCTTT TRBJ1-1 - TRBV7-9 15 -
CASSIFNSNQPQHF TGTGCCAGTAGTATTTTCAATAGCAATCAGCCCCAGCATTTT TRBJ1-5 - TRBV19 14 -
CSVLRGGNEQFF TGCAGCGTTCTGAGGGGGGGCAATGAGCAGTTCTTC TRBJ2-1 - TRBV29-1 12 -
CASSLSGPGYEQYF TGTGCCAGCAGCTTAAGCGGGCCTGGCTACGAGCAGTACTTC TRBJ2-7 - TRBV7-9 14 -
CASSRTGLTTEAFF TGTGCCAGTAGCCGGACAGGATTAACCACTGAAGCTTTCTTT TRBJ1-1 - TRBV19 14 TRBD1
CASSQGALAEAFF TGTGCCAGCAGCCAGGGGGCCCTTGCTGAAGCTTTCTTT TRBJ1-1 once TRBV11-3 13 TRBD1
CASVATDTQYF TGTGCTAGTGTGGCAACCGATACGCAGTATTTT TRBJ2-3 - TRBV12-5 11 -
CASKRPNTEAFF TGTGCCAGTAAGCGGCCGAACACTGAAGCTTTCTTT TRBJ1-1 - TRBV19 12 -
CASSPGQGAMNTEAFF TGTGCCAGCTCACCGGGACAGGGGGCAATGAACACTGAAGCTTTCTTT TRBJ1-1 once TRBV18 16 TRBD1
CASSQGRYEQYF TGCGCCAGCAGTCAGGGGCGCTACGAGCAGTACTTC TRBJ2-7 - TRBV10-2 12 -
CASIKSDRVNSPLHF TGTGCCAGCATTAAATCGGACAGGGTTAATTCACCCCTCCACTTT TRBJ1-6 few TRBV2 15 TRBD1
CASRGSSNYGYTF TGTGCCAGCAGGGGGAGTTCCAACTATGGCTACACCTTC TRBJ1-2 - TRBV2 13 -
CASSLNRGGTGELFF TGTGCCAGCAGCTTAAACCGAGGGGGCACCGGGGAGCTGTTTTTT TRBJ2-2 - TRBV7-7 15 -
CASSLGAELEETQYF TGTGCCAGCAGCTTAGGGGCAGAGTTAGAAGAGACCCAGTACTTC TRBJ2-5 few TRBV7-3 15 -
CASSLGRTEDEQFF TGTGCCAGCAGCTTAGGCAGGACAGAGGATGAGCAGTTCTTC TRBJ2-1 - TRBV7-9 14 -
CASSPNPEPHEKLFF TGTGCCAGCAGCCCAAACCCGGAGCCGCATGAAAAACTGTTTTTT TRBJ1-4 once TRBV2 15 -
CASSLGRRVRINSPLHF TGTGCCAGCAGCTTAGGCCGGAGGGTCCGGATTAATTCACCCCTCCACTTT TRBJ1-6 once TRBV13 17 -
CASSLEGRVFDSPLHF TGTGCCAGCAGCTTAGAGGGCAGGGTCTTCGATTCACCCCTCCACTTT TRBJ1-6 - TRBV7-9 16 -
CAITPYLNNRANYGYTF TGTGCCATCACCCCCTATCTAAATAACAGGGCTAACTATGGCTACACCTTC TRBJ1-2 - TRBV10-3 17 -
CASSREGASNQPQHF TGTGCCAGCAGCCGGGAGGGGGCTAGCAATCAGCCCCAGCATTTT TRBJ1-5 - TRBV2 15 TRBD1
CASMGGVSNQPQHF TGTGCCAGTATGGGGGGAGTCAGCAATCAGCCCCAGCATTTT TRBJ1-5 - TRBV19 14 -
CASSPPGVTDTQYF TGTGCCAGCAGTCCCCCCGGGGTCACAGATACGCAGTATTTT TRBJ2-3 once TRBV27 14 -
CASSLGDRDTEAFF TGCGCCAGCAGCTTGGGAGACAGGGACACTGAAGCTTTCTTT TRBJ1-1 - TRBV5-1 14 TRBD1
CATSRDLGTGVSYGYTF TGTGCCACCAGCAGAGATCTCGGGACAGGGGTTAGCTATGGCTACACCTTC TRBJ1-2 few TRBV15 17 TRBD1
CASSDSTPVREGEKLFF TGTGCCAGCAGCGACTCGACTCCTGTGAGGGAGGGCGAAAAACTGTTTTTT TRBJ1-4 - TRBV6-4 17 -
CASSLDRDNQPQHF TGTGCCAGCAGCCTAGACAGGGACAATCAGCCCCAGCATTTT TRBJ1-5 few TRBV5-6 14 TRBD1
CASSRPEGGRYEQYF TGTGCCAGCAGCCGCCCAGAAGGGGGAAGATACGAGCAGTACTTC TRBJ2-7 once TRBV6-5 15 -
CASSYEEAEKLFF TGTGCCAGCAGTTACGAGGAGGCTGAAAAACTGTTTTTT TRBJ1-4 - TRBV2 13 -
CASSSRGGALAKNIQYF TGTGCCAGCAGCTCCCGGGGGGGGGCCCTAGCCAAAAACATTCAGTACTTC TRBJ2-4 - TRBV11-2 17 TRBD2
CASSYQAGRNTEAFF TGTGCCAGCAGTTATCAAGCTGGGAGAAACACTGAAGCTTTCTTT TRBJ1-1 - TRBV6-5 15 -
CASSPRQGAEAFF TGTGCCAGCAGCCCGCGACAGGGTGCTGAAGCTTTCTTT TRBJ1-1 - TRBV13 13 TRBD1
CATSPAGNTEAFF TGTGCCACCAGTCCAGCAGGGAACACTGAAGCTTTCTTT TRBJ1-1 few TRBV19 13 -
CASSSSGGPDTQYF TGCGCCAGCAGCTCTAGCGGGGGTCCAGATACGCAGTATTTT TRBJ2-3 - TRBV5-1 14 TRBD2
CASSLEQGSEKLFF TGTGCCAGCAGTTTAGAACAGGGCTCTGAAAAACTGTTTTTT TRBJ1-4 - TRBV27 14 -
CASSVGDRVFTEAFF TGTGCCAGCAGCGTAGGGGACAGGGTTTTCACTGAAGCTTTCTTT TRBJ1-1 - TRBV9 15 TRBD1
CSVWPTGGANEKLFF TGCAGCGTCTGGCCTACAGGGGGCGCAAATGAAAAACTGTTTTTT TRBJ1-4 - TRBV29-1 15 TRBD1
CASSQGTGPSTTNYEQYF TGCGCCAGCAGCCAAGGAACAGGGCCCTCTACCACCAACTACGAGCAGTACTTC TRBJ2-7 - TRBV4-1 18 -
CASSARDRLYNEQFF TGTGCCAGCAGCGCCCGGGACAGGCTTTACAATGAGCAGTTCTTC TRBJ2-1 - TRBV9 15 TRBD1
CSSSLGGQGNGQYF TGTTCCAGCAGCTTGGGGGGACAGGGGAATGGGCAGTACTTC TRBJ2-7 - TRBV7-9 14 TRBD1
CASTHRQGTYYGYTF TGTGCCAGCACTCATAGACAGGGGACTTACTATGGCTACACCTTC TRBJ1-2 few TRBV13 15 TRBD1
CASSPFQSGTGNTIYF TGTGCCAGCAGCCCATTCCAATCAGGGACTGGAAACACCATATATTTT TRBJ1-3 few TRBV7-9 16 -
CASSPGTAYQETQYF TGTGCCAGCAGCCCAGGGACAGCGTACCAAGAGACCCAGTACTTC TRBJ2-5 once TRBV9 15 TRBD1
CASSASGTGGDYEQYF TGTGCCAGCAGCGCTTCAGGGACAGGGGGCGACTACGAGCAGTACTTC TRBJ2-7 - TRBV11-3 16 TRBD1
CASSTQYRVGSYEQYF TGTGCCAGTAGCACTCAGTACAGGGTGGGCTCCTACGAGCAGTACTTC TRBJ2-7 - TRBV19 16 -
CASSISAASYEQYF TGTGCCAGTAGTATTTCGGCGGCCTCCTACGAGCAGTACTTC TRBJ2-7 few TRBV19 14 -
CASSLAPGDGPRGTQYF TGTGCCAGCAGCTTGGCCCCCGGGGATGGGCCCCGGGGGACCCAGTACTTC TRBJ2-5 - TRBV7-3 17 -